The subject of this entry is one T cell receptor (beta chain). Here immunoSEQ multiplex PCR was the method, and the copy in TCRdb shows in-frame clones only, minus some. This repertoire shows about 110,000 clones, around 90% found once; its top ten account for 6.6%. The data derive from a study of T cell responses to AZD1222 COVID-19 vaccine. The germline gives CDR1 SGHRS, CDR2 YFSETQ. V was clipped by 0 bases and J by 2 bases, with 5 bases between them. The CDR3 is 13 residues long. This TCR was recovered from an adult in good health. V usage is TRBV5-1 and J usage is TRBJ2-5; no clear D. The input for sequencing was peripheral blood, taken on day 0 of AZD1222 vaccination. The CDR3 bases are TGCGCCAGCAGCTTGGGACAACAAGAGACCCAGTACTTC. This sequence encodes CASSLGQQETQYF. Full variable domain (missing parts from reference TRBV5-1 and TRBJ2-5): KAGVTQTPRYLIKTRGQQVTLSCSPISGHRSVSWYQQTPGQGLQFLFEYFSETQRNKGNFPGRFSGRQFSNSRSEMNVSTLELGDSALYLCASSLGQQETQYFGPGTRLLVL.